The 11 T cell receptor beta chains given below trace back to one sample, sequenced in a study of CD8+ T cells in alopecia areata. cDNA serving as the sequencing template came from extracted, reverse transcribed RNA. TCRdb's copy holds only in-frame clones and misses some; the assay was immunoSEQ multiplex PCR. The sample has about 150,000 clones; 75% to 90% are singletons. The sequences come from CD8+ T cells sorted from blood, collected at week 0. Receptor source: a human donor with alopecia areata.

The V call is TRBV5-6, the J call TRBJ2-1; D may match TRBD1 or TRBD2 (5 bases each). The CDR3 extends over 15 amino acids. Looked up from germline, CDR1 is SGHDT and CDR2 is YYEEEE. Trimming left V 4 bases short and J 2 bases short, with 13 bases between. Here the CDR3 reads CASSPGTLTYNEQFF. CDR3 nucleotide sequence: TGTGCCAGCAGCCCCGGGACCCTCACCTACAATGAGCAGTTCTTC.

CDR3 DNA sequence: TGTGCCAGCTGGGACCGCGCGGGCTACACCTTC. Encoded protein: CASWDRAGYTF. The chain links TRBV27 to TRBJ1-2; possibly TRBD1 for D (5 bases). The germline V gene has CDR1 MNHEY and CDR2 SMNVEV (reference sequence). Trimming took 8 bases from V and 8 from J, leaving 12 bases between them. The CDR3 loop spans 11 amino acids.

The V call is TRBV2, the J call TRBJ1-1; TRBD1 matches 7 bases. Germline assignment: CDR1 SNHLY and CDR2 FYNNEI. The CDR3 length is 16 residues. V lost 2 bases to trimming and J lost 0 bases; unmatched junction nucleotides: 6. The chain's CDR3 is CASSEPGGLVNTEAFF. The CDR3 DNA reads TGTGCCAGCAGTGAACCAGGGGGGTTGGTGAACACTGAAGCTTTCTTT.

The genes are TRBV4-1 and TRBJ2-1, with TRBD2 matching over 12 bases. The CDR3 extends over 16 amino acids. The junction had 3 bases not matched to a gene; V was cut back by 4 bases and J by 2 bases. The germline gives CDR1 MGHRA, CDR2 YSYEKL. Here the CDR3 reads CASSPRTSGTYNEQFF. As DNA, the CDR3 is TGCGCCAGCAGCCCAAGGACTAGCGGGACCTACAATGAGCAGTTCTTC.

Only one count was recorded for this clone. V and J are TRBV7-9 and TRBJ2-7, with TRBD2 matching 9 bases. Germline CDR1 reads SEHNR; CDR2 reads FQNEAQ (reference sequence). Unmatched junction bases numbered 3, after V lost 3 bases and J lost 0 bases. The CDR3 totals 15 residues. The CDR3 region is CASSFSTSGSYEQYF. The CDR3 DNA reads as TGTGCCAGCAGCTTCTCGACTAGCGGCTCCTACGAGCAGTACTTC.

This clone has only one observation. The chain recombines TRBV14 with TRBJ2-1; 10 nucleotides match TRBD2. Germline trimming cut 8 bases from V and 4 bases from J; bases unmatched to any gene: 14. The CDR3 is made up of 17 amino acids. Germline V gene data show CDR1 as SGHDN and CDR2 as FVKESK. CDR3 sequence reads: CASSGLAGERGYNEQFF. DNA of the CDR3: TGTGCCAGCTCGGGCCTAGCGGGAGAGAGAGGGTACAATGAGCAGTTCTTC.

V and J are TRBV27 and TRBJ2-7; D ambiguous. Per the germline V gene, CDR1 is MNHEY and CDR2 is SMNVEV (reference sequence). The V and J ends lost 3 bases and 2 bases respectively, with 8 bases between them. The CDR3 contains 13 residues. The CDR3 coding sequence is TGTGCCAGCAGTTTCAGTCCGGCCTACGAGCAGTACTTC. Translation gives CASSFSPAYEQYF.

The rearrangement uses TRBV5-4 and TRBJ2-7; D is tentatively TRBD1 or TRBD2 (5 bases each). Germline assignment: CDR1 SGHNT and CDR2 YYREEE (reference sequence). The CDR3 runs 13 residues. Trimming shortened V by 4 bases and J by 1 base, and 9 bases separated the two germline ends. CDR3 protein: CASSIGASYEQYF. CDR3 in DNA: TGTGCCAGCAGCATCGGGGCTTCCTACGAGCAGTACTTC.

The gene calls are TRBV6-6 and TRBJ2-7; the match to TRBD1 covers 7 bases. Germline V gene sequence: CDR1 MNHNY, CDR2 SVGAGI (reference sequence). The CDR3 totals 14 residues. V dropped 6 bases and J dropped 7; count of bases not matched to a gene: 12. The CDR3 spells CASRPGQPLEEQYF. The CDR3 bases are TGTGCCAGCAGACCGGGACAGCCGCTCGAAGAGCAGTACTTC.

The chain carries TRBV29-1 and TRBJ2-5; 16 bases align to TRBD2. This CDR3 is built from 16 residues. Germline V gene lookup returns CDR1 SQVTM and CDR2 ANQGSEA. Trimming took 3 bases from V and 5 from J; bases not matched to a gene: 6. DNA of the CDR3: TGCAGCGTTGACGGGACTAGCGGGAGGGCCGCGGAGACCCAGTACTTC. Translated, it gives CSVDGTSGRAAETQYF. The whole variable domain, filled in from reference TRBV29-1 and TRBJ2-5, reads SAVISQKPSRDICQRGTSLTIQCQVDSQVTMMFWYRQQPGQSLTLIATANQGSEATYESGFVIDKFPISRPNLTFSTLTVSNMSPEDSSIYLCSVDGTSGRAAETQYFGPGTRLLVL.

The chain combines TRBV9 with TRBJ1-2; TRBD1 aligns across 8 bases. The V segment lost 0 bases and the J segment 8 bases; nucleotides outside the gene matches: 12. CDR3 length equals 16 residues. The V gene's germline CDR1 is SGDLS and CDR2 YYNGEE. CDR3 protein: CASSVALDRVPGGYTF. CDR3 nucleotide sequence: TGTGCCAGCAGCGTAGCTCTGGACAGGGTTCCAGGAGGCTACACCTTC.